This T cell receptor beta chain was identified during a study of T cells in Graves' hyperthyroidism and ophthalmopathy. Study outcomes and limitations: Blood samples included most of the expanded thyroid clonotypes exceeding 0.001.

Amplified TCR beta CDR3 regions derived from RNA transcripts. The TCR CDR3 was amplified in a first-round RT-PCR using the HTBI primer set. Each CDR3 protein is one row after TCRdb ran MiXCR on the multiplex PCR reads. The sample records 500,000 to 600,000 distinct CDR3 sequences, around 42% being singletons. As for this clonotype: Its antigen is undetermined.

V gave up 6 bases and J gave up 7 bases, with 10 bases separating them. The germline V gene encodes CDR1 SNHLY and CDR2 FYNNEI. This CDR3 has 13 residues. The specimen was peripheral blood or thyroid tissue (not recorded which). The origin of this receptor is a woman under 30 with Graves' hyperthyroidism. This rearrangement joins TRBV2 to TRBJ1-6; TRBD1 is a possible D gene (5 bases). The CDR3 nucleotides read TGTGCCAGCAGGGGGACGTCGAATTCACCCCTCCACTTT. Protein sequence: CASRGTSNSPLHF.